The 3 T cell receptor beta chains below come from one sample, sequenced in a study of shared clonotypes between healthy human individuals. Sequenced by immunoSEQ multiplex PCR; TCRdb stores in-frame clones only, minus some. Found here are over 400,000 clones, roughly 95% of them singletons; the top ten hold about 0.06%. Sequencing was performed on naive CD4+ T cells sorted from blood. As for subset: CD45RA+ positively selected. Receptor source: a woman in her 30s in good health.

DNA of the CDR3: TGCGCCAGCGGGACAGGGGGCTGGACGGGAGACGGCGAGCAGTACTTC. Translation gives CASGTGGWTGDGEQYF. The chain recombines TRBV5-1 with TRBJ2-7, with 12 bases aligning to TRBD1. Per the germline V gene, CDR1 is SGHRS and CDR2 is YFSETQ. This CDR3 comprises 16 residues. The J segment lost 6 bases and the V segment lost 7 bases, leaving 14 bases of the junction unmatched.

This CDR3 is CASSLTISYEQYF. CDR3 DNA sequence: TGTGCCAGCAGCCTCACTATTTCCTACGAGCAGTACTTC. V usage is TRBV28 and J usage is TRBJ2-7; no reliable D call. CDR3 length equals 13 residues. Germline V lookup: CDR1 MDHEN, CDR2 SYDVKM. Trimming pared 6 bases from V and 1 base from J, leaving 10 bases between.

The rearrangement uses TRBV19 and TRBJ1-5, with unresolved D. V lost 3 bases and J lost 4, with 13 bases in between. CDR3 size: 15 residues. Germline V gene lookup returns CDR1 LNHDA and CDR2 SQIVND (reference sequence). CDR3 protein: CASSMAGGLNQPQHF. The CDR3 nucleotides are TGTGCCAGTAGTATGGCAGGCGGTCTAAATCAGCCCCAGCATTTT. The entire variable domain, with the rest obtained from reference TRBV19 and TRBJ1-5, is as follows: DGGITQSPKYLFRKEGQNVTLSCEQNLNHDAMYWYRQDPGQGLRLIYYSQIVNDFQKGDIAEGYSVSREKKESFPLTVTSAQKNPTAFYLCASSMAGGLNQPQHFGDGTRLSIL.